A selection of T cell receptor beta chains follows, all from one sample in a study of T cells after yellow fever vaccination. TCRdb passed the 5' RACE reads through MiXCR, listing each CDR3 protein once. The sample has around 530,000 distinct CDR3 sequences, roughly a sixth seen once; the top ten hold approximately 15%. Specimen: PBMCs, collected 5 to 6 days after the first yellow fever vaccination. These receptors originate from a man between 18 and 35 years old who received the YFV17D yellow fever vaccine. Each CDR3 is given with its conserved first and last residue. The order of the fields is D gene, clone size, V gene, J gene, CDR3 DNA, CDR3 protein. D genes are given only for firm matches. Size tells how often a clone was seen (once, few, many) or the class of an expanded clone, and some rows leave it out.

TRBD1	.	TRBV5-1	TRBJ2-7	TGCGCCAGCAGCTTGCTCCCAGGGGGAAGCTCCTACGAGCAGTACTTC	CASSLLPGGSSYEQYF
TRBD1	few	TRBV12-5	TRBJ1-2	TGTGCTAGTGACTCCGAGGGGGCGGAAGGCTACACCTTC	CASDSEGAEGYTF
TRBD2	few	TRBV27	TRBJ2-1	TGTGCCAGCAGTTTATTGTTCACTAGCGGGGGTAGCAATGAGCAGTTCTTC	CASSLLFTSGGSNEQFF
.	.	TRBV7-6	TRBJ1-6	TGTGCCAGCAGCTTCAGTTCGGATTCACCCCTCCACTTT	CASSFSSDSPLHF
TRBD2	.	TRBV12-3/TRBV12-4	TRBJ2-1	TGTGCCAGCAGTTTACGGGAGGGTTCGGATGAGCAGTTCTTC	CASSLREGSDEQFF
.	few	TRBV29-1	TRBJ1-2	TGCAGCGTTCGAGTCGGAGCTAACTATGGCTACACCTTC	CSVRVGANYGYTF
.	.	TRBV7-9	TRBJ2-7	TGTGCCAGCAGCCCCCCGGGGGGCAACTACGAGCAGTACTTC	CASSPPGGNYEQYF
TRBD2	few	TRBV20-1	TRBJ2-1	TGCAGTGCTAGTCCAGCGGGGGGTCCTGAGCAGTTCTTC	CSASPAGGPEQFF
.	.	TRBV29-1	TRBJ2-5	TGCAGCGTGCTAGGGGACGGAGAGACCCAGTACTTC	CSVLGDGETQYF
TRBD2	once	TRBV3-1	TRBJ2-3	TGTGCCTTCAGCCAGGGTCTTAGGCCTAGCGGGATCACAGATACGCAGTATTTT	CAFSQGLRPSGITDTQYF
.	.	TRBV6-1	TRBJ2-7	TGTGCCAGCAGTGAAGTAGCGGGACAGGGTTATGGTGAGCAGTACTTC	CASSEVAGQGYGEQYF
.	.	TRBV20-1	TRBJ1-5	TGCAGTGCTAGAGGCCGTAATAGCAATCAGCCCCAGCATTTT	CSARGRNSNQPQHF
TRBD1	many	TRBV2	TRBJ2-3	TGTGCCAGCACCGAACTTGGACAGGGCGTAGATACGCAGTATTTT	CASTELGQGVDTQYF
.	.	TRBV4-3	TRBJ2-3	TGCGCCAGCAGCCGGGCCCCGGGGATCGCAGATACGCAGTATTTT	CASSRAPGIADTQYF
.	many	TRBV6-5	TRBJ1-5	TGTGCCAGCAGTTACTCTCGCGATCAGCCCCAGCATTTT	CASSYSRDQPQHF
TRBD1	many	TRBV6-2/TRBV6-3	TRBJ2-3	TGTGCCAGCATTCCAGGGGGACAGTTCACAGATACGCAGTATTTT	CASIPGGQFTDTQYF
.	many	TRBV5-1	TRBJ2-5	TGCGCCAGCAGCGCAGGGTGGGGTAATCAGGAGACCCAGTACTTC	CASSAGWGNQETQYF
.	few	TRBV5-1	TRBJ2-5	TGCGCCAGCAGCCCCCTCGGGGCGGTTCTCCTCCAAGAGACCCAGTACTTC	CASSPLGAVLLQETQYF
.	.	TRBV12-3/TRBV12-4	TRBJ1-2	TGTGCCAGCGCATTTGCCGGCTTCTTAGTCTATGGCTACACCTTC	CASAFAGFLVYGYTF
TRBD1	few	TRBV19	TRBJ2-1	TGTGCCAGTAGTATTCTCCGGACAGGGAGTATCTATGAGCAGTTCTTC	CASSILRTGSIYEQFF
.	many	TRBV6-4	TRBJ2-3	TGTGCCAGCAAGTCCACTAGCACAGATACGCAGTATTTT	CASKSTSTDTQYF
.	.	TRBV4-3	TRBJ1-1	TGCGCCAGCAGCCAAGATAGGATGGACGGCGGCACTGAAGCTTTCTTT	CASSQDRMDGGTEAFF
.	.	TRBV20-1	TRBJ2-7	TGCAGTGCGGGGACACAGAGCTCCTACGAGCAGTACTTC	CSAGTQSSYEQYF
TRBD2	many	TRBV3-1	TRBJ2-3	TGTGCCAGCAGCCGGACTAGCGGGGGGGCAGATACGCAGTATTTT	CASSRTSGGADTQYF
.	.	TRBV5-1	TRBJ1-6	TGCGCCAGCAGCTTGGCGTCGGAGCCGCGAGCCCTCCACTTT	CASSLASEPRALHF
.	few	TRBV7-8	TRBJ1-5	TGTGCCAGCAGCTTAGCGGCCAATTACTATCAGCCCCAGCATTTT	CASSLAANYYQPQHF
.	.	TRBV28	TRBJ2-5	TGTGCCAGCAGTTCCGGGGGAACCCAAGAGACCCAGTACTTC	CASSSGGTQETQYF